Following are 19 T cell receptor beta chains from one sample sequenced in a study of blood T cell repertoires in COVID-19. This table comes from immunoSEQ multiplex PCR, and its TCRdb copy is limited to in-frame clones, with some not included. The sample lists 250,000 to 350,000 clones; around 90% were seen once. Sequencing input: peripheral blood. All receptors come from a woman in her forties or fifties with COVID-19, enrolled during active disease.

V is TRBV2 and J is TRBJ2-7, with TRBD1 identical over 10 bases. Trimming took 8 bases from V and 5 from J; bases not matched to a gene: 3. Per the germline V gene, CDR1 is SNHLY and CDR2 is FYNNEI. This CDR3 is 12 amino acids long. The CDR3 DNA sequence: TGTGCCAGCCTGACAGGGGGCAACGAGCAGTACTTC. This translates into CASLTGGNEQYF.

The gene calls are TRBV7-8 and TRBJ2-7; 12 nucleotides agree with TRBD1. The CDR3 length is 15 residues. Trimming cost V 1 base and J 5 bases; bases outside gene matches: 3. Germline values: CDR1 SGHVS, CDR2 FQNEAQ. For the CDR3, the DNA is TGTGCCAGCAGCTTAGTCGGGACAGGGGGCCACGAGCAGTACTTC. Translated, it gives CASSLVGTGGHEQYF.

The gene calls are TRBV7-9 and TRBJ1-1; the D gene is possibly TRBD1 (6 bases). V was trimmed by 5 bases and J by 4 bases, leaving 17 bases between them. Germline V lookup: CDR1 SEHNR, CDR2 FQNEAQ (reference sequence). The CDR3 sequence is 15 residues long. As DNA, the CDR3 is TGTGCCAGCAGCGCATCTTCAGGGGTGGTCACTGAAGCTTTCTTT. As protein: CASSASSGVVTEAFF.

This chain uses TRBV6-4 with TRBJ2-3, with 7 bases aligning to TRBD2. Germline loops: CDR1 MRHNA, CDR2 SNTAGT. V was clipped by 6 bases and J by 5 bases; unmatched bases: 8. CDR3 size: 14 residues. The CDR3 loop reads CASSSERDLDTQYF. The CDR3, as DNA: TGTGCCAGCAGCTCTGAGCGGGACTTAGATACGCAGTATTTT.

The chain has TRBV7-8 and TRBJ2-2; possibly TRBD1 for D (6 bases). Deletions cut 3 bases from V and 5 bases from J, with 10 bases between. Per the germline V gene, CDR1 is SGHVS and CDR2 is FQNEAQ. This CDR3 region has 14 residues. CDR3 in amino acids: CASSFAQGTGELFF. The CDR3 bases are TGTGCCAGCAGCTTCGCACAGGGAACCGGGGAGCTGTTTTTT.

The chain uses TRBV9 and TRBJ2-1, with D perhaps matching TRBD2 (6 bases). V gave up 1 base and J gave up 1 base, with 9 bases separating them. The CDR3 has 15 amino acids. From germline, CDR1 is SGDLS and CDR2 YYNGEE. The DNA of the CDR3 is TGTGCCAGCAGCGTACTTAGCGGATCCTACAATGAGCAGTTCTTC. It is translated as CASSVLSGSYNEQFF.

The chain recombines TRBV20-1 with TRBJ1-5, with 7 bases that match TRBD1. The CDR3 covers 15 residues. Germline V gives CDR1 DFQATT, CDR2 SNEGSKA (reference sequence). Trimming at V came to 3 bases and at J to 6 bases, leaving 11 bases not matched to a gene. The CDR3 bases are TGCAGTGCTAGTCAGAGGGGGCTCCCTTTTCAGCCCCAGCATTTT. This encodes CSASQRGLPFQPQHF.

This clone occurred a few times. The rearrangement links TRBV5-4 to TRBJ1-1, with 9 bases identical to TRBD1. Germline loops: CDR1 SGHNT, CDR2 YYREEE (reference sequence). Unmatched junction bases numbered 13, after V lost 4 bases and J lost 6 bases. The CDR3 is made up of 16 amino acids. The CDR3 loop reads CASSRGGQGILAEAFF. The CDR3 DNA is TGTGCCAGCAGCCGAGGTGGACAGGGGATTTTGGCTGAAGCTTTCTTT. The variable domain in full, with the rest retrieved from reference TRBV5-4 and TRBJ1-1, is ETGVTQSPTHLIKTRGQQVTLRCSSQSGHNTVSWYQQALGQGPQFIFQYYREEENGRGNFPPRFSGLQFPNYSSELNVNALELDDSALYLCASSRGGQGILAEAFFGQGTRLTVV.

This clone was detected only a few times. The same CDR3 arises from other DNA sequences in this sample as well. The chain has TRBV27 and TRBJ2-2, with D perhaps TRBD2 (6 bases). V dropped 2 bases and J dropped 5 bases, with 6 bases sitting between them. The CDR3 runs 13 residues. Germline assignment: CDR1 MNHEY and CDR2 SMNVEV (reference sequence). The CDR3 is CASSLGRTGELFF. In DNA form, the CDR3 reads TGTGCCAGCAGTTTAGGGAGGACCGGGGAGCTGTTTTTT.

V is TRBV10-3 and J is TRBJ1-1; D unclear. The CDR3 spans 15 residues. Germline-derived CDR1 and CDR2 are ENHRY and SYGVKD. Trimming shortened V by 0 bases and J by 0 bases, and 8 bases separated the two germline ends. CDR3 DNA sequence: TGTGCCATCAGTGAGTCAGCCGCAATGAACACTGAAGCTTTCTTT. This gives the protein CAISESAAMNTEAFF.

CDR3 sequence reads: CASSIRRGNYGYTF. CDR3 in DNA: TGTGCCAGCAGCATCCGCCGGGGAAACTATGGCTACACCTTC. The chain has TRBV11-3 and TRBJ1-2; D gene ambiguous. The germline V gene encodes CDR1 SGHNT and CDR2 YENEEA. Trimming took 5 bases from V and 2 from J, leaving 12 bases between them. The length of the CDR3 is 14 residues.

The V gene is TRBV5-1, the J gene TRBJ2-1, with 7 bases lining up with TRBD2. V shed 7 bases, J shed 2 bases, and the junction held 6 bases outside the gene matches. CDR1 and CDR2 from the germline V gene are SGHRS and YFSETQ. CDR3 length: 14 amino acids. The CDR3 region has the DNA TGCGCCAGCGGTTTAGGGAGGGCCTACAATGAGCAGTTCTTC. This gives the protein CASGLGRAYNEQFF.

Regarding this clone: The same CDR3 also results from other DNA sequences found in this sample. The V call is TRBV9, the J call TRBJ2-1, with D possibly TRBD1 on 5 matching bases. Germline CDR1 SGDLS, CDR2 YYNGEE. This CDR3 contains 12 residues. V gave up 4 bases and J gave up 5 bases, with 7 bases separating them. CDR3 DNA: TGTGCCAGCAGCCCCAGGGACAATGAGCAGTTCTTC. This translates into CASSPRDNEQFF. The whole variable domain, remainder taken from reference TRBV9 and TRBJ2-1, is DSGVTQTPKHLITATGQRVTLRCSPRSGDLSVYWYQQSLDQGLQFLIQYYNGEERAKGNILERFSAQQFPDLHSELNLSSLELGDSALYFCASSPRDNEQFFGPGTRLTVL.

In this sample, this clone turned up a few times. The chain couples TRBV19 to TRBJ1-1; possibly TRBD1 for D (5 bases). The V end was cut by 6 bases, the J end by 7 bases, with 15 bases between. CDR1 is LNHDA, CDR2 SQIVND, per germline (reference sequence). The CDR3 covers 13 residues. CDR3 in DNA: TGTGCCAGTAGACCCAGGGATCTGAGTGAAGCTTTCTTT. The encoded protein is CASRPRDLSEAFF.

This clone has just one count. This chain uses TRBV9 with TRBJ1-1; 12 nucleotides align to TRBD1. The CDR3 length is 18 residues. The junction had 12 bases not matched to a gene; V was cut back by 3 bases and J by 3 bases. In germline, CDR1 is SGDLS, CDR2 YYNGEE. The CDR3 loop reads CASSERYGDRGLDTEAFF. In nucleotides, the CDR3 is TGTGCCAGCAGCGAAAGATATGGGGACAGGGGGCTGGACACTGAAGCTTTCTTT.

The CDR3 protein is CSVEDRSILFF. The CDR3 nucleotides read TGCAGCGTTGAGGACAGGTCGATTCTGTTTTTT. The chain is built from TRBV29-1 and TRBJ1-4; TRBD1 matches 7 bases. The CDR3 runs to 11 residues. The V and J ends lost 3 bases and 14 bases, in that order; junction bases with no gene match: 6. Germline CDR1 is SQVTM and CDR2 is ANQGSEA.

The rearrangement joins TRBV9 to TRBJ2-2, with D possibly TRBD2 on 6 matching bases. Germline V lookup: CDR1 SGDLS, CDR2 YYNGEE. V was shortened by 5 bases and J by 1 base, with 12 bases between the two germline ends. This CDR3 spans 15 amino acids. The CDR3 DNA sequence: TGTGCCAGCAGAAGGGCGGGACGGAACACCGGGGAGCTGTTTTTT. The encoded protein is CASRRAGRNTGELFF.

The V gene is TRBV29-1, the J gene TRBJ2-7; weak D call: TRBD1 (6 bases). Trimming took 4 bases from V and 2 from J, leaving 15 bases between them. Germline CDR1 and CDR2: SQVTM and ANQGSEA. CDR3 size: 14 residues. The CDR3 loop reads CSVGGTKGTYEQYF. The DNA of the CDR3 is TGCAGCGTTGGAGGGACAAAGGGAACCTACGAGCAGTACTTC.

The CDR3 loop is CASSLTTGGFTGELFF. The DNA for the CDR3 is TGTGCCAGCAGCTTAACAACAGGGGGTTTCACCGGGGAGCTGTTTTTT. The chain carries TRBV11-2 and TRBJ2-2; 8 nucleotides align to TRBD1. From germline, CDR1 is SGHAT and CDR2 FQNNGV. The CDR3 totals 16 residues. Trimming at V came to 2 bases and at J to 4 bases, leaving 6 bases not matched to a gene.